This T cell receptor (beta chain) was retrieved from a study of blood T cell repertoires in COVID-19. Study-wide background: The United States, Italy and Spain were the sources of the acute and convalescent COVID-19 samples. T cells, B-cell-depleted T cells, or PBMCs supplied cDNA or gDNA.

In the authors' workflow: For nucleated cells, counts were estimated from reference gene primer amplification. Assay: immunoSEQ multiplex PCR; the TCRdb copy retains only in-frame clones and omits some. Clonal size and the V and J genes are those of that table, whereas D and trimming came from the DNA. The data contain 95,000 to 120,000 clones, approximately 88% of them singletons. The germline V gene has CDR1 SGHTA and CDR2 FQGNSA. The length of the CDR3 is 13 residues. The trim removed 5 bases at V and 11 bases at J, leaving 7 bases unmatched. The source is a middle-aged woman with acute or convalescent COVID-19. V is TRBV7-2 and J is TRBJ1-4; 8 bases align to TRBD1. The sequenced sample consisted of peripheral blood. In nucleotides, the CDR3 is TGTGCCAGCAGCCCCACCAACAGGGGGAAACTGTTTTTT. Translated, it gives CASSPTNRGKLFF.